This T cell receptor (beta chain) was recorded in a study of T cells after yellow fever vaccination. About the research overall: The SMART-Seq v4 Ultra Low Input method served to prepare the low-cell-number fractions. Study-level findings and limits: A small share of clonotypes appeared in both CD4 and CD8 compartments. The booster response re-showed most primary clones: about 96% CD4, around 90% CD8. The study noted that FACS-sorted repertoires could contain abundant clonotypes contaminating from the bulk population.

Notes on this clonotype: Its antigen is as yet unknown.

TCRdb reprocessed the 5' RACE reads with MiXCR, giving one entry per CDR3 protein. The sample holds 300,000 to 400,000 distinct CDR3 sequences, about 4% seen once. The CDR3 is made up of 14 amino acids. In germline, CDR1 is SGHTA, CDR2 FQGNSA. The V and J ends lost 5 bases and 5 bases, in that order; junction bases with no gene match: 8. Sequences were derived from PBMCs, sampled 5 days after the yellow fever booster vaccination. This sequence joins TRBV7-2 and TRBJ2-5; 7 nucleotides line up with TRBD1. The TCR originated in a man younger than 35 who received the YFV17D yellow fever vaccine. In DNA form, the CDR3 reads TGTGCCAGCAGCCCGAACAGGGGTGGCGAGACCCAGTACTTC. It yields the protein CASSPNRGGETQYF. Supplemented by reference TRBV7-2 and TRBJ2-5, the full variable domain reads GAGVSQSPSNKVTEKGKDVELRCDPISGHTALYWYRQSLGQGLEFLIYFQGNSAPDKSGLPSDRFSAERTGGSVSTLTIQRTQQEDSAVYLCASSPNRGGETQYFGPGTRLLVL.